This T cell receptor beta chain was sequenced for a study of blood T cell repertoires in COVID-19. Across 20 to 25 US areas, participants ranged in age from roughly 18 to 95 years. Membership in each cohort depended on participant-reported clinical history. Produced via immunoSEQ multiplex PCR; TCRdb's table is partial and in-frame only. The sample consists of about 220,000 clones, about nine tenths of them appearing once. This TCR was recovered from a woman aged 25 to 39 who had recovered from COVID-19. Sequencing was carried out using PBMCs or T cells enriched from blood (not recorded which).

The CDR3 sequence is CAIRNPSGGAVDTQYF. The DNA of the CDR3 is TGTGCCATCAGAAATCCTAGCGGGGGGGCCGTAGATACGCAGTATTTT. This chain uses TRBV10-3 with TRBJ2-3; TRBD2 agrees at 12 bases. The CDR3 is 16 residues long. J was trimmed by 5 bases and V by 6 bases; bases with no gene match: 9. Germline loops: CDR1 ENHRY, CDR2 SYGVKD.